This T cell receptor beta chain was identified in a study of CD8 T cells in ankylosing spondylitis. Findings and limits, study-wide: Clones tied to disease were said to be significantly enriched in matched ankylosing spondylitis synovial fluid. Blood from ankylosing spondylitis patients appeared to carry a characteristic roughly eight-variant TCR beta motif.

A remark on this clonotype: Its antigen is not identified. A much larger clone differs from this one at a single base, so this may be a read error.

TCRdb used MiXCR to reprocess the 5' RACE reads, holding one entry per CDR3 protein. The sample shows approximately 250,000 distinct CDR3 sequences, 8.2% of them seen only once. Material: blood, either unsorted or a sorted T cell fraction (not recorded which). This receptor was identified in a female donor with ankylosing spondylitis or in good health (not recorded which).

The CDR3 spells CASSLLSRRGTGYTF. Here the CDR3 DNA reads TGTGCCAGCAGTTTACTGTCGAGGCGGGGAACTGGCTACACCTTC. The chain employs TRBV28 and TRBJ1-2; no reliable D call. This CDR3 has 15 amino acids. The V and J ends lost 2 bases and 7 bases respectively, with 17 bases between them. Germline V gene sequence: CDR1 MDHEN, CDR2 SYDVKM.